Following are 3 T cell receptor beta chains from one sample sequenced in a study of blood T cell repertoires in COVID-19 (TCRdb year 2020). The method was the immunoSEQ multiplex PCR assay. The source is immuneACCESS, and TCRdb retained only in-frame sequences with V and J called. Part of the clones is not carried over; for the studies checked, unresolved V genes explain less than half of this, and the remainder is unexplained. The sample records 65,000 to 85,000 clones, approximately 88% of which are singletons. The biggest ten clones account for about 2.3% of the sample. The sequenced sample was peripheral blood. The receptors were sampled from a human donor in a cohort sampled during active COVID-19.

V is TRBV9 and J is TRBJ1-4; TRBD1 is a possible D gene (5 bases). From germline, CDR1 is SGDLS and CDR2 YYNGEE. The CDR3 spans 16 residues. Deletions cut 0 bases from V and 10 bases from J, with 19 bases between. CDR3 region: CASSVEGGGVAVKLFF. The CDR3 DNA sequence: TGTGCCAGCAGCGTAGAAGGAGGAGGGGTTGCCGTAAAACTGTTTTTT.

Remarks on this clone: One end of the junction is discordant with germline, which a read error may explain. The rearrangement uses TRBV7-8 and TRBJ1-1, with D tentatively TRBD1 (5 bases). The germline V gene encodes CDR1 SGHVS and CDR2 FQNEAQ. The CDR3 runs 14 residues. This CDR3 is CASRGGTQNAEAFF. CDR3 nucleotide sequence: TGTGCCAGCAGGGGGGGAACACAGAACGCTGAAGCTTTCTTT.

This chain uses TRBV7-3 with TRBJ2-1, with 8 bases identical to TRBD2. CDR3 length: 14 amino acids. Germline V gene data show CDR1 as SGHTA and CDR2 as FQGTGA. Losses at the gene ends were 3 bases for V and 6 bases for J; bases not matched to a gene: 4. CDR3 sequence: CASSFSGNRNEQFF. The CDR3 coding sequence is TGTGCCAGCAGCTTTAGCGGGAACCGCAATGAGCAGTTCTTC.